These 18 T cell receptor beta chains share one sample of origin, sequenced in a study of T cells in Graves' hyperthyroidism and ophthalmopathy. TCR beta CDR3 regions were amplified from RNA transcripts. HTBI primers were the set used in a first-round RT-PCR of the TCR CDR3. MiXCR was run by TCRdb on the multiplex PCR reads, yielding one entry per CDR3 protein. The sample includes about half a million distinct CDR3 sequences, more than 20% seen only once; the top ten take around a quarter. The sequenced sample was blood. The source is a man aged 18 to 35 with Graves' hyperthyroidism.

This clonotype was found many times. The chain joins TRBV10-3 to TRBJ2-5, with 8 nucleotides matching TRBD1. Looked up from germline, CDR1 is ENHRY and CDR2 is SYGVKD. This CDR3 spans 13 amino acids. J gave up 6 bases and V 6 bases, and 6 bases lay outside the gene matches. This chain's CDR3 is CAIRRGQGQTQYF. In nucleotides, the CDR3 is TGTGCCATCAGACGCGGACAGGGCCAGACCCAGTACTTC.

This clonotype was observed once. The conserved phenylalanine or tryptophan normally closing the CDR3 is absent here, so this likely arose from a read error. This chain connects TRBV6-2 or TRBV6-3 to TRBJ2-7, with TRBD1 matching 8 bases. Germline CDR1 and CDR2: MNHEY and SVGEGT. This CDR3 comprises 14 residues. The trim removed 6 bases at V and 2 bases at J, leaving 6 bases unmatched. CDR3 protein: CASSRRQGPYEQYC. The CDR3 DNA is TGTGCCAGCAGCCGGCGACAGGGGCCCTACGAGCAGTACTGC.

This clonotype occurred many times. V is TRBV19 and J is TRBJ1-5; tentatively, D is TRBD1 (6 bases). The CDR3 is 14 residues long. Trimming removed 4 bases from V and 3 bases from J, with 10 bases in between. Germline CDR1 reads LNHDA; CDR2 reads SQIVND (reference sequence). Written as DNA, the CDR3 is TGTGCCAGTAGTAGGGGGCGGTCCAATCAGCCCCAGCATTTT. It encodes CASSRGRSNQPQHF.

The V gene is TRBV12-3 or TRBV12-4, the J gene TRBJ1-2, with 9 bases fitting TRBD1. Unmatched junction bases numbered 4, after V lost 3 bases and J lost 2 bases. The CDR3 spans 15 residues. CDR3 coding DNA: TGTGCCAGCAGTTTCGGGGGGACAGGGAACTATGGCTACACCTTC. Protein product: CASSFGGTGNYGYTF.

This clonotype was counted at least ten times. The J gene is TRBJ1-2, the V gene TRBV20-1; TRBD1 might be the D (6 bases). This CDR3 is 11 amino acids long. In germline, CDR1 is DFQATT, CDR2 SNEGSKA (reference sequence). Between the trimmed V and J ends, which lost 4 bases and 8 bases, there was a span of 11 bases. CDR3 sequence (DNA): TGCAGTGCTACGGGGGCAAGGGGCTACACCTTC. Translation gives CSATGARGYTF.

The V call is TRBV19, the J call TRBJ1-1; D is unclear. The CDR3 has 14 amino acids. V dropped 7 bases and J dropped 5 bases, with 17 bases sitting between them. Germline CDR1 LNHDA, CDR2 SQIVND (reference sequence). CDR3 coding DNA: TGTGCCAGTAAGAGGGTCTTTGAACGGACTGAAGCTTTCTTT. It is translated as CASKRVFERTEAFF.

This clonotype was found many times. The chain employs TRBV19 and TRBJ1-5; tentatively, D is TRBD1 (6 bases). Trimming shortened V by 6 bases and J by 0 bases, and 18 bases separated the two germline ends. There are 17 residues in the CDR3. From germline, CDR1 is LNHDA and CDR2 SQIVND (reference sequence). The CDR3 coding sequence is TGTGCCAGTAGCCCCTCGGGACAAGGCTATAGCAATCAGCCCCAGCATTTT. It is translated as CASSPSGQGYSNQPQHF.

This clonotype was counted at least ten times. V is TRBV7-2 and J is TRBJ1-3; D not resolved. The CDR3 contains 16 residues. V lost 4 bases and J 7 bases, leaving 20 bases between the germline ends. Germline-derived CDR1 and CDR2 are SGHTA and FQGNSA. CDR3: CASSSPPGGWRNTIYF. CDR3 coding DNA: TGTGCCAGCAGCTCGCCCCCGGGAGGGTGGCGGAACACCATATATTTT.

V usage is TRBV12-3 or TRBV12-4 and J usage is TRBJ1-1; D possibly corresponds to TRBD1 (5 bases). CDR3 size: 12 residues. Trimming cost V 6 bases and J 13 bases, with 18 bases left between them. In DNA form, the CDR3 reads TGTGCCAGCAGACCTTCGGGGGTGAAGCTTTTCTTT. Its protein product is CASRPSGVKLFF.

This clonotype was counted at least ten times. CDR3 bases: TGTGCCAGCAGCCCATGGGACAGTTTAGAAGCTTTCTTT. It encodes CASSPWDSLEAFF. The V gene is TRBV11-2, the J gene TRBJ1-1; TRBD1 matches at 7 bases. CDR1 SGHAT and CDR2 FQNNGV come from the germline V gene. J gave up 8 bases and V 5 bases, and 8 bases lay outside the gene matches. CDR3 length: 13 residues.

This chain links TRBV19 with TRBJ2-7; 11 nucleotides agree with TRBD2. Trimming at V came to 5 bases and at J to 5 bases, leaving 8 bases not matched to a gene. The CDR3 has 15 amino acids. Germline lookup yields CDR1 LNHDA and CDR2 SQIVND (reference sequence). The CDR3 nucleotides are TGTGCCAGTAGTTCTTCTAGCGGGAGGACCAACGAGCAGTACTTC. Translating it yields CASSSSSGRTNEQYF.

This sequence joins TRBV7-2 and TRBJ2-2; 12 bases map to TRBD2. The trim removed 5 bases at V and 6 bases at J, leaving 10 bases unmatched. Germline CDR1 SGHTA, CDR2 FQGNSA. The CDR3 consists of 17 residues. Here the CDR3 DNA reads TGTGCCAGCAGCCCTAGCGGGGGGGCCCTGAGGGCCGGGGAGCTGTTTTTT. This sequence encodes CASSPSGGALRAGELFF. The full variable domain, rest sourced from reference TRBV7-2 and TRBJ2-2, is GAGVSQSPSNKVTEKGKDVELRCDPISGHTALYWYRQSLGQGLEFLIYFQGNSAPDKSGLPSDRFSAERTGGSVSTLTIQRTQQEDSAVYLCASSPSGGALRAGELFFGEGSRLTVL.

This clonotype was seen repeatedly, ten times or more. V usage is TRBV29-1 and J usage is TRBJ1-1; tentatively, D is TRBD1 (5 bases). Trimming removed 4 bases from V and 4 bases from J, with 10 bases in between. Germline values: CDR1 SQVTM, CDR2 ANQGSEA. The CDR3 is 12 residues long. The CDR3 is CSVGPGGTEAFF. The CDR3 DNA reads TGCAGCGTTGGACCGGGGGGCACTGAAGCTTTCTTT.

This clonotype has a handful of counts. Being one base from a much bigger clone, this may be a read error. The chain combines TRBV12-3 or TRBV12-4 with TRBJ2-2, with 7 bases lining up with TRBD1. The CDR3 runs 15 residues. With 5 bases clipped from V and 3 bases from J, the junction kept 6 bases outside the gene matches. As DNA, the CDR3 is TGTGCCAGCAGTCACGGGACAGTGTACACCGGGGAGCTGTTTTTT. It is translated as CASSHGTVYTGELFF.

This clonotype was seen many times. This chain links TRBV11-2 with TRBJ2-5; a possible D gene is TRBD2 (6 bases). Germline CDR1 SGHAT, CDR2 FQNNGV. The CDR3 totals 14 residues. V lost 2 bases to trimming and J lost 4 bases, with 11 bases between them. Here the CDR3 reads CASSLSKGGETQYF. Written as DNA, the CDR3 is TGTGCCAGCAGCTTATCGAAGGGAGGAGAGACCCAGTACTTC.

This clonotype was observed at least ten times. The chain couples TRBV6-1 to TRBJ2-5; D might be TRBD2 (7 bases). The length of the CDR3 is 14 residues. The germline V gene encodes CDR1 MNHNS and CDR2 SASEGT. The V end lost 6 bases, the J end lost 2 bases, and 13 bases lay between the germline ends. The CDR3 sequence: CASSSGGTQETQYF. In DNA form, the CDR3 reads TGTGCCAGCAGCTCCGGGGGGACACAAGAGACCCAGTACTTC.

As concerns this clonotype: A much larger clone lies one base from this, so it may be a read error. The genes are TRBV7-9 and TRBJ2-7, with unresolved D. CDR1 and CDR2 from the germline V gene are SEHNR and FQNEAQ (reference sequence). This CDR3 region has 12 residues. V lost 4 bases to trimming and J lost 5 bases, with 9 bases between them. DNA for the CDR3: TGTGCCAGCAGCTATCGGGTGGACGAGCAGTACGTC. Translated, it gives CASSYRVDEQYV.

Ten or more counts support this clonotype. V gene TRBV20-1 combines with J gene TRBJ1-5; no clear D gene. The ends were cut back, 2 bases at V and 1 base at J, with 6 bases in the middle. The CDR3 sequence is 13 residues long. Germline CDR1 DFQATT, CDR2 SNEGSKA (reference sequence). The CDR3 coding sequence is TGCAGTGCTAGATTTTCGAGCAATCAGCCCCAGCATTTT. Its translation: CSARFSSNQPQHF.